The rows below give T cell receptor beta chains drawn from one sample of a study of memory CD4+ T cells and cytomegalovirus serostatus. Method: immunoSEQ multiplex PCR; TCRdb's copy keeps in-frame clones and lacks some. The table lists roughly 45,000 clones, 65% to 85% of them singletons. Sample: memory CD4+ T cells from blood. The receptor set was obtained from an adult in good health and CMV-seronegative. The CDR3 runs from the conserved cysteine through the conserved F or W. The D gene is left open where the match is weak. A row's size may be missing; if present it is once, few, many or a size class.

J gene | clone size | D gene | V gene | CDR3 DNA | CDR3 protein
TRBJ2-7 | . | . | TRBV2 | TGTGCCAGCAGTGACCCGTACGAGCAGTACTTC | CASSDPYEQYF
TRBJ2-3 | . | TRBD2 | TRBV5-1 | TGCGCCAGCAGCTTCATAAGCGGGGGGGGCACAGATACGCAGTATTTT | CASSFISGGGTDTQYF
TRBJ2-7 | . | TRBD2 | TRBV11-2 | TGTGCCAGCAGCATATCTAGCGGACTTTCCTACGAGCAGTACTTC | CASSISSGLSYEQYF
TRBJ2-5 | . | . | TRBV5-1 | TGCGCCAGCAGCTTGGCCCTACAAGAGACCCAGTACTTC | CASSLALQETQYF
TRBJ2-2 | once | . | TRBV2 | TGTGCCAGCAGTGTGTCAAGCACCGGGGAGCTGTTTTTT | CASSVSSTGELFF
TRBJ2-1 | . | TRBD2 | TRBV7-3 | TGTGCCAGCAGCCCGAGCGGGGGGGCTTACAATGAGCAGTTCTTC | CASSPSGGAYNEQFF
TRBJ1-1 | . | . | TRBV27 | TGTGCCAGCAGTCTAAGCGCGAACACTGAAGCTTTCTTT | CASSLSANTEAFF
TRBJ1-2 | few | . | TRBV6-6 | TGTGCCAGCTCTGGCTCTAACTATGGCTACACCTTC | CASSGSNYGYTF
TRBJ2-2 | . | TRBD1 | TRBV7-9 | TGTGCCAGCAGCGGTACAGGGGCGGCGAACACCGGGGAGCTGTTTTTT | CASSGTGAANTGELFF
TRBJ1-5 | . | . | TRBV2 | TGTGCCAGCAGTCTTTGGGGCCGCGGCAATCAGCCCCAGCATTTT | CASSLWGRGNQPQHF
TRBJ2-2 | . | . | TRBV27 | TGTGCCAGCAGTTTATTAGGGATCAAGGGGGAGCTGTTTTTT | CASSLLGIKGELFF
TRBJ2-1 | once | . | TRBV7-6 | TGTGCCAGCAGCTCACAGGGCGGGTCCTACAATGAGCAGTTCTTC | CASSSQGGSYNEQFF
TRBJ1-5 | . | . | TRBV7-8 | TGTGCCAGCAGCGCAGTGACTACCGGGACATCCTTACGGCCCCAGCATTTT | CASSAVTTGTSLRPQHF
TRBJ1-1 | once | . | TRBV7-8 | TGTGCCAGCAGCTTGACCCAACACATGAACACTGAAGCTTTCTTT | CASSLTQHMNTEAFF
TRBJ2-7 | . | . | TRBV9 | TGTGCCAGCAGCGTAGGTTATATCGGTGAGCAGTACTTC | CASSVGYIGEQYF
TRBJ1-5 | . | . | TRBV2 | TGTGCCAGCAGTGAAGCTGCGCAGAGCAATCAGCCCCAGCATTTT | CASSEAAQSNQPQHF
TRBJ1-5 | . | . | TRBV19 | TGTGCCAGTAGTATTAGCGGGAACCAGCCCCAGCATTTT | CASSISGNQPQHF
TRBJ1-2 | . | . | TRBV6-1 | TGTGCCAGCCTCGGGACATTCTATGGCTACACCTTC | CASLGTFYGYTF
TRBJ2-7 | . | . | TRBV7-3 | TGTGCCAGCAGCTTAAGTCCGGGACACGAGCAGTACTTC | CASSLSPGHEQYF
TRBJ1-4 | . | . | TRBV6-1 | TGTGCCAGCAGTGAAGCGCTTTCCAGGCCGGGTATACGGGGGTATGAAAAACTGTTTTTT | CASSEALSRPGIRGYEKLFF
TRBJ1-6 | . | . | TRBV5-6 | TGTGCCAGCGGAGGAGATTATAATTCACCCCTCCACTTT | CASGGDYNSPLHF
TRBJ1-5 | . | . | TRBV7-6 | TGTGCCAGCAGCTTACGTGTAGGGCCCCTCGACCCCCAGCATTTT | CASSLRVGPLDPQHF
TRBJ2-5 | few | . | TRBV6-5 | TGTGCCAGCAGTTACTCGACGGTTGGGGGGACCCAGTACTTC | CASSYSTVGGTQYF
TRBJ1-6 | few | TRBD1 | TRBV11-2 | TGTGCCAGCAGCACCCACAGGGGCGGTAATTCACCCCTCCACTTT | CASSTHRGGNSPLHF
TRBJ2-1 | few | . | TRBV10-3 | TGTGCCATCAGCGGGGATGGGTTTGGCTCCTACAATGAGCAGTTCTTC | CAISGDGFGSYNEQFF
TRBJ1-1 | . | TRBD1 | TRBV7-8 | TGTGCCAGCAGCTTAGTTAGAGGGGGACAGTTGGCTTTCTTT | CASSLVRGGQLAFF
TRBJ2-6 | . | . | TRBV2 | TGTGCCAGCAGCGATCGGGGGGCATCTGGGGCCAACGTCCTGACTTTC | CASSDRGASGANVLTF
TRBJ2-1 | . | TRBD2 | TRBV5-4 | TGTGCCAGCAGCTGGGGACTAGCGGGGTCCTACAATGAGCAGTTCTTC | CASSWGLAGSYNEQFF
TRBJ2-1 | . | TRBD1 | TRBV11-3 | TGTGCCAGCAGCCAACAGGGGTTCGAGAGGGGTGAGCAGTTCTTC | CASSQQGFERGEQFF
TRBJ2-1 | . | . | TRBV28 | TGTGCCAGCAGGGGCCTCAGGGGACCCTACAATGAGCAGTTCTTC | CASRGLRGPYNEQFF
TRBJ1-5 | . | . | TRBV6-1 | TGTGCCAGCAGTCCGGGAGCGGGGGGACCCCAGCATTTT | CASSPGAGGPQHF
TRBJ1-6 | . | . | TRBV7-3 | TGTGCCAGCAGCTTATTTGGGGGCCTGTCTATGAATTCACCCCTCCACTTT | CASSLFGGLSMNSPLHF
TRBJ1-4 | . | TRBD1 | TRBV18 | TGTGCCAGCTCACCATTCGGCCCCGGACAGGGGAAATTAGGACTGTTTTTT | CASSPFGPGQGKLGLFF
TRBJ1-2 | . | . | TRBV5-1 | TGCGCCAGCAGCTTAGTGCAGGGCGGGGATCCTAACTATGGCTACACCTTC | CASSLVQGGDPNYGYTF
TRBJ1-4 | . | TRBD1 | TRBV6-1 | TGTGCCAGCAGTAAACTACAGGGGCTAAATGAAAAACTGTTTTTT | CASSKLQGLNEKLFF
TRBJ1-2 | . | . | TRBV28 | TGTGCCAGCAGTTTGCCAGGAACCTATGGCTACACCTTC | CASSLPGTYGYTF
TRBJ1-6 | . | TRBD1 | TRBV7-2 | TGTGCCAGCAGCCCTACAGGGGCGGGTTCACCCCTCCACTTT | CASSPTGAGSPLHF
TRBJ2-3 | . | TRBD2 | TRBV7-9 | TGTGCCAGCAGCACCCGACTAGCGGACCTCACAGATACGCAGTATTTT | CASSTRLADLTDTQYF
TRBJ2-3 | few | . | TRBV6-1 | TGTGCCAGCAGTGAAGCCCAAACATCAGATACGCAGTATTTT | CASSEAQTSDTQYF
TRBJ1-5 | . | TRBD1 | TRBV6-1 | TGTGCCAGCATCACGACAGGGGGAGGTCAGCCCCAGCATTTT | CASITTGGGQPQHF
TRBJ2-7 | . | . | TRBV28 | TGTGCCAGCAGCCGAACAGAAACCTACGAGCAGTACTTC | CASSRTETYEQYF
TRBJ2-2 | . | TRBD1 | TRBV7-2 | TGTGCCAGCAGCTTAAGACAGGGAAACACCGGGGAGCTGTTTTTT | CASSLRQGNTGELFF
TRBJ1-2 | . | . | TRBV28 | TGTGCCAGCAGTTTACCCACTTTATCCAGGGGAGGCTACACCTTC | CASSLPTLSRGGYTF
TRBJ1-5 | . | . | TRBV7-2 | TGTGCCAGCGCTAAGGAGGGGAGCGCTCAGCCCCAGCATTTT | CASAKEGSAQPQHF
TRBJ2-7 | . | . | TRBV10-2 | TGCGCCAGCCGCGGGGACAGACGATACGAGCAGTACTTC | CASRGDRRYEQYF
TRBJ2-4 | . | TRBD2 | TRBV11-1 | TGTGCCAGCAGCTTAGCCTCCGTGGGGAGGGTAGCCAAAAACATTCAGTACTTC | CASSLASVGRVAKNIQYF
TRBJ1-2 | . | TRBD1 | TRBV5-5 | TGTGCCAGCAGCCCCCGGGACAGGGGCTATGGCTACACCTTC | CASSPRDRGYGYTF
TRBJ1-2 | . | . | TRBV14 | TGTGCCAGCAGCCAAGAGGGACGTGTAGGCTATGGCTACACCTTC | CASSQEGRVGYGYTF
TRBJ1-5 | . | . | TRBV19 | TGTGCCAGTAAGAAGGGTTATCAGCCCCAGCATTTT | CASKKGYQPQHF
TRBJ2-7 | once | TRBD1 | TRBV28 | TGTGCCAGCGGAGCGCAACAGGGGAACCCCTACGAGCAGTACTTC | CASGAQQGNPYEQYF
TRBJ1-5 | once | . | TRBV21-1 | TGTGCCAGCAGCACGGGGGGTGATCAGCCCCAGCATTTT | CASSTGGDQPQHF
TRBJ2-7 | . | TRBD1 | TRBV6-5 | TGTGCCAGCAGATTAACAGGGGTGGTCGACGAGCAGTACTTC | CASRLTGVVDEQYF
TRBJ2-5 | . | . | TRBV11-2 | TGTGCCAGCAGCTTAGGGACAGGGAGGGGGGGAGAGACCCAGTACTTC | CASSLGTGRGGETQYF
TRBJ1-2 | . | . | TRBV2 | TGTGCCAGCACGCCTAGACAGTTGGATTTGGGCTATGGCTACACCTTC | CASTPRQLDLGYGYTF
TRBJ2-7 | . | . | TRBV28 | TGTGCCAGCAGTAGCTCAGGAGGGGAAGCCTACGAGCAGTACTTC | CASSSSGGEAYEQYF
TRBJ2-1 | . | TRBD2 | TRBV6-1 | TGTGCCAGCAGTGTTCGGGGGGGGAATGAGCAGTTCTTC | CASSVRGGNEQFF
TRBJ2-5 | . | . | TRBV15 | TGTGCCACCAGCAGAGATCCCAGGGGAAAAGAGACCCAGTACTTC | CATSRDPRGKETQYF
TRBJ2-7 | . | TRBD1 | TRBV6-1 | TGTGCCAGCGGAGGGACAGGGTTAGGCTACGAGCAGTACTTC | CASGGTGLGYEQYF
TRBJ1-3 | medium-sized | . | TRBV19 | TGTGCCAGTAGTATCCGGACACTCTCTGGAAACACCATATATTTT | CASSIRTLSGNTIYF
TRBJ2-3 | few | . | TRBV27 | TGTGCCAGCGCCCGACTGGCGGGGAGCACAGATACGCAGTATTTT | CASARLAGSTDTQYF